This T cell receptor (beta chain) was sequenced for a study of PD-L1 blockade in urothelial cancer. Study in general: When patients started atezolizumab at some point between 2013 and 2015, it was given at 1,200 mg intravenously every 3 weeks. Prior regimens of chemotherapy numbered 0 to 3 per patient.

Germline CDR1 reads WSHSY; CDR2 reads SAAADI. This CDR3 contains 13 residues. V lost 8 bases and J 5 bases, leaving 16 bases between the germline ends. Only in-frame clones appear in the TCRdb table, and some are missing; sequencing was by immunoSEQ multiplex PCR. The sample includes 65,000 to 80,000 clones, about 90% of them seen just once. The time point was: pretreatment peripheral blood. The diagnosis in patients was locally advanced or metastatic urothelial carcinoma. The specimen comprised PBMCs, sampled around atezolizumab (anti-PD-L1) treatment. This receptor was obtained from a man between 65 and 85 years old with urothelial cancer. The chain couples TRBV10-2 to TRBJ2-7; a weak D match, TRBD2 (6 bases). The DNA of the CDR3 is TGCGCCAGCGGGGGTGGGGGGATCCACGAGCAGTACTTC. The encoded protein is CASGGGGIHEQYF.